These 32 T cell receptor beta chains share one sample of origin, sequenced in a study of T-cell reconstitution after alpha-beta-depleted transplantation in children. Using unique molecular identifiers, the investigators prepared the TCRbeta library. MiXCR was run by TCRdb on the PCR reads, yielding one entry per CDR3 protein. The sample has 350,000 to 500,000 distinct CDR3 sequences; over 40% are singletons. Sequencing used PBMCs, obtained before TCRalphabeta/CD19-depleted stem cell transplant. These receptors all come from a girl aged 2 to 10 with aplastic anemia, due to receive a stem cell transplant.

This clonotype was detected only a few times. The genes are TRBV6-2 or TRBV6-3 and TRBJ1-1; no reliable D call. This CDR3 region has 14 residues. V lost 8 bases, J lost 2 bases, and 15 bases lay in between. Germline assignment: CDR1 MNHEY and CDR2 SVGEGT. CDR3 coding DNA: TGTGCCAGCCTCGTGGGGAATTTTAACACTGAAGCTTTCTTT. It is translated as CASLVGNFNTEAFF.

This sequence joins TRBV10-1 and TRBJ2-5; no firm D call. The V end was cut by 6 bases, the J end by 7 bases, with 12 bases between. The CDR3 runs 12 residues. Germline-derived CDR1 and CDR2 are WNHNN and SYGVQD (reference sequence). DNA of the CDR3: TGCGCCAGCAGCGACTTCGTTGGGACCCAGTACTTC. Encoded protein: CASSDFVGTQYF.

The chain couples TRBV12-3 or TRBV12-4 to TRBJ2-1; the match to TRBD2 covers 8 bases. V was clipped by 3 bases and J by 4 bases; unmatched bases: 5. The length of the CDR3 is 15 residues. Here the CDR3 DNA reads TGTGCCAGCAGTTTCCCGGGAGGGCCTTACAATGAGCAGTTCTTC. Translated, it gives CASSFPGGPYNEQFF.

This clonotype appeared many times. This chain uses TRBV20-1 with TRBJ2-1; D is undetermined. Germline loops: CDR1 DFQATT, CDR2 SNEGSKA (reference sequence). V was cut by 3 bases and J by 0 bases, with 6 bases left in between. This CDR3 has 13 amino acids. Here the CDR3 DNA reads TGCAGTGCTAGGATCTTCTCCTACAATGAGCAGTTCTTC. Protein product: CSARIFSYNEQFF.

The chain uses TRBV5-1 and TRBJ2-7, with 9 positions matching TRBD1. Germline-derived CDR1 and CDR2 are SGHRS and YFSETQ. The trim removed 4 bases at V and 7 bases at J, leaving 12 bases unmatched. CDR3 size: 15 residues. CDR3 sequence: CASSTAGQGLGEQYF. As DNA, the CDR3 is TGCGCCAGCAGCACCGCGGGACAGGGCCTGGGGGAGCAGTACTTC.

The chain joins TRBV11-2 to TRBJ1-2; 7 nucleotides match TRBD1. The trim removed 4 bases at V and 2 bases at J, leaving 13 bases unmatched. CDR3 length: 17 amino acids. CDR1 and CDR2 (germline): SGHAT, FQNNGV. CDR3 protein: CASSSIQDRADNYGYTF. The CDR3 nucleotides are TGTGCCAGCAGCTCAATTCAAGACAGGGCGGACAACTATGGCTACACCTTC.

This clonotype came up many times. This chain joins TRBV12-3 or TRBV12-4 and TRBJ1-2; 7 nucleotides align to TRBD1. Unmatched junction bases numbered 8, after V lost 5 bases and J lost 5 bases. This CDR3 is built from 14 residues. The CDR3 DNA is TGTGCCAGCAGTCTCCGGACAGGTCGATATGGCTACACCTTC. It codes for CASSLRTGRYGYTF.

The chain uses TRBV7-6 and TRBJ2-3; D is unclear. The germline V gene encodes CDR1 SGHVS and CDR2 FNYEAQ. Between the trimmed V and J ends, which lost 0 bases and 0 bases, there was a span of 7 bases. This CDR3 has 15 residues. The CDR3, as DNA: TGTGCCAGCAGCTTAGCCCGGACGAGCACAGATACGCAGTATTTT. Protein sequence: CASSLARTSTDTQYF.

This clonotype was seen many times. V usage is TRBV28 and J usage is TRBJ1-4; D uncertain. The CDR3 is 18 amino acids. Trimming took 6 bases from V and 0 from J, leaving 20 bases between them. Germline V gives CDR1 MDHEN, CDR2 SYDVKM. The CDR3 sequence is CASSQNPGRHATNEKLFF. The CDR3 DNA reads as TGTGCCAGCAGCCAAAACCCTGGACGGCACGCAACTAATGAAAAACTGTTTTTT.

The rearrangement links TRBV6-1 to TRBJ2-5; D not certain. V was cut by 1 base and J by 0 bases, with 3 bases left in between. The CDR3 runs 13 residues. The germline V gene encodes CDR1 MNHNS and CDR2 SASEGT. The CDR3 DNA reads as TGTGCCAGCAGTGAAGAGTACCAAGAGACCCAGTACTTC. It is translated as CASSEEYQETQYF.

Only a few counts were recorded for this clonotype. This rearrangement joins TRBV7-6 to TRBJ2-7; weak D call: TRBD1 (7 bases). The CDR3 has 18 residues. Trimming stripped 5 bases from V and 0 bases from J, with 23 bases between. Germline V CDR1 and CDR2: SGHVS, FNYEAQ. DNA of the CDR3: TGTGCCAGCAGCCCACAACACGCCTCGCGGGACAGCTCCTACGAGCAGTACTTC. Residues: CASSPQHASRDSSYEQYF.

The sample holds many counts of this clonotype. This sequence joins TRBV19 and TRBJ2-7; tentatively, D is TRBD2 (5 bases). The CDR3 runs to 14 residues. Germline-derived CDR1 and CDR2 are LNHDA and SQIVND (reference sequence). The V end lost 8 bases, the J end lost 1 base, and 15 bases lay between the germline ends. The CDR3 loop reads CASRGTGMSYEQYF. The CDR3 coding sequence is TGTGCCAGTCGGGGTACCGGGATGTCCTACGAGCAGTACTTC.

This chain uses TRBV6-5 with TRBJ2-7, with 7 nucleotides matching TRBD2. Germline V gene lookup returns CDR1 MNHEY and CDR2 SVGAGI. The CDR3 consists of 14 residues. V dropped 0 bases and J dropped 6; count of bases not matched to a gene: 5. The CDR3 is CASSYSGGFSEQYF. CDR3 DNA: TGTGCCAGCAGTTACTCGGGAGGGTTCAGCGAGCAGTACTTC.

This clonotype was observed many times. The chain combines TRBV12-3 or TRBV12-4 with TRBJ1-6, with 12 bases that match TRBD1. The V segment lost 5 bases and the J segment 10 bases; nucleotides outside the gene matches: 12. The CDR3 consists of 17 residues. CDR3 loop: CASSRSHGTGGASPLHF. In DNA, the CDR3 is TGTGCCAGCAGTAGAAGCCACGGGACAGGGGGCGCATCACCCCTCCACTTT.

This clonotype was observed at least ten times. This chain joins TRBV5-1 and TRBJ2-7, with D unresolved. The CDR3 has 14 residues. The germline V and J ends were trimmed by 0 bases and 5 bases, with 12 bases remaining between them. Germline-derived CDR1 and CDR2 are SGHRS and YFSETQ. The CDR3 region is CASSLDAVSHEQYF. The CDR3 DNA follows: TGCGCCAGCAGCTTGGATGCGGTCAGCCACGAGCAGTACTTC.

The count of this clonotype is one. The chain is built from TRBV7-2 and TRBJ2-7, with 9 bases aligning to TRBD2. CDR3 size: 15 residues. V was pared by 1 base and J by 4 bases, with 5 bases of the junction left unmatched. Germline V CDR1 and CDR2: SGHTA, FQGNSA. The CDR3 DNA is TGTGCCAGCAGCTTAGTGGCTAGCGGGACTTACGAGCAGTACTTC. As protein: CASSLVASGTYEQYF.

The CDR3 DNA follows: TGTGCCAGCAGCCCTGGGACTAGCGGGGGGGCCTCAGATACGCAGTATTTT. This gives the protein CASSPGTSGGASDTQYF. The chain couples TRBV7-3 to TRBJ2-3, with 16 nucleotides matching TRBD2. The CDR3 runs 17 residues. Germline V gives CDR1 SGHTA, CDR2 FQGTGA. Trimming at V came to 5 bases and at J to 4 bases, leaving 6 bases not matched to a gene.

This clonotype was observed a handful of times. The rearrangement uses TRBV20-1 and TRBJ2-5, with 7 bases identical to TRBD2. This CDR3 has 14 residues. Germline CDR1 reads DFQATT; CDR2 reads SNEGSKA (reference sequence). V lost 5 bases to trimming and J lost 1 base; unmatched junction nucleotides: 7. This CDR3 reads CSARLAGVQETQYF. In DNA, the CDR3 is TGCAGTGCTCGCTTGGCGGGGGTCCAAGAGACCCAGTACTTC.

This clonotype is a singleton in its sample. This chain joins TRBV9 and TRBJ2-5, with 10 bases aligning to TRBD2. Germline-derived CDR1 and CDR2 are SGDLS and YYNGEE. This CDR3 contains 15 residues. V lost 4 bases and J lost 3; bases outside the gene matches: 6. CDR3 DNA sequence: TGTGCCAGCAGCACCCTAGCGGGAGTGAAAGAGACCCAGTACTTC. Amino acids: CASSTLAGVKETQYF.

This chain uses TRBV7-2 with TRBJ2-7, with D unresolved. The CDR3 is made up of 12 amino acids. V lost 0 bases, J lost 3 bases, and 3 bases lay in between. The V gene's germline CDR1 is SGHTA and CDR2 FQGNSA. CDR3 nucleotide sequence: TGTGCCAGCAGCTTAGCGGTCTACGAGCAGTACTTC. Its translation: CASSLAVYEQYF.

This rearrangement joins TRBV20-1 to TRBJ1-5, with 10 bases matching TRBD1. The trim removed 3 bases at V and 6 bases at J, leaving 5 bases unmatched. The CDR3 consists of 14 residues. Germline V gene lookup returns CDR1 DFQATT and CDR2 SNEGSKA (reference sequence). The CDR3, as DNA: TGCAGTGCTAGCTGGGACAGGGGAGGTCAGCCCCAGCATTTT. Protein sequence: CSASWDRGGQPQHF.

The J gene is TRBJ2-2, the V gene TRBV12-3 or TRBV12-4; TRBD1 agrees at 9 bases. V lost 5 bases and J lost 6; bases outside the gene matches: 7. This CDR3 is built from 15 residues. CDR3 residues: CASSGRDRVSGELFF. In DNA, the CDR3 is TGTGCCAGCAGTGGGCGGGACAGGGTTTCCGGGGAGCTGTTTTTT.

The chain combines TRBV7-6 with TRBJ2-5; TRBD2 matches 13 bases. Looked up from germline, CDR1 is SGHVS and CDR2 is FNYEAQ. Trimming cost V 2 bases and J 3 bases; bases outside gene matches: 9. The CDR3 runs 18 residues. CDR3: CASSLHPTSGRTKETQYF. In DNA form, the CDR3 reads TGTGCCAGCAGCTTACACCCGACTAGCGGGAGGACAAAAGAGACCCAGTACTTC.

The chain employs TRBV20-1 and TRBJ2-1; D might be TRBD1 or TRBD2, each matching 5 bases. Germline CDR1 DFQATT, CDR2 SNEGSKA (reference sequence). The CDR3 extends over 14 amino acids. Trimming took 4 bases from V and 6 from J, leaving 16 bases between them. CDR3 protein: CSATQGPTTNEQFF. The CDR3 DNA sequence: TGCAGTGCTACTCAGGGACCCACCACCAATGAGCAGTTCTTC.

The chain uses TRBV6-1 and TRBJ2-7, with 8 bases aligning to TRBD2. The germline CDR1 and CDR2 sequences are MNHNS and SASEGT. With V trimmed by 7 bases and J by 6 bases, 8 bases remained unmatched. This CDR3 is 13 amino acids long. CDR3: CASISRAGGEQYF. DNA for the CDR3: TGTGCCAGCATAAGCCGCGCGGGAGGCGAGCAGTACTTC.

This clonotype appeared a few times. V gene TRBV6-5 combines with J gene TRBJ2-7; no firm D call. V was cut by 2 bases and J by 7 bases, with 6 bases left in between. Germline V gives CDR1 MNHEY, CDR2 SVGAGI. The CDR3 loop spans 11 amino acids. The CDR3 DNA reads TGTGCCAGCAGTTACGCAAGGGAGCAGTACTTC. This encodes CASSYAREQYF.

The chain employs TRBV27 and TRBJ1-3, with D perhaps TRBD1 (5 bases). The V end lost 8 bases, the J end lost 2 bases, and 16 bases lay between the germline ends. The CDR3 runs to 15 residues. Germline V lookup: CDR1 MNHEY, CDR2 SMNVEV (reference sequence). The CDR3 here is CASQRAGGPGNTIYF. The CDR3 DNA follows: TGTGCCAGCCAGAGGGCCGGGGGACCTGGAAACACCATATATTTT.

The chain uses TRBV4-1 and TRBJ2-7, with D possibly being TRBD1 or TRBD2 (6 bases each). CDR3 length: 14 residues. Deletions cut 1 base from V and 3 bases from J, with 10 bases between. Per the germline V gene, CDR1 is MGHRA and CDR2 is YSYEKL. The CDR3 loop is CASSQGRGDYEQYF. CDR3 in DNA: TGCGCCAGCAGCCAAGGAAGGGGGGACTACGAGCAGTACTTC.

This clonotype was detected only a few times. The V call is TRBV20-1, the J call TRBJ2-7; D might be TRBD1 or TRBD2, each matching 5 bases. Per the germline V gene, CDR1 is DFQATT and CDR2 is SNEGSKA (reference sequence). This CDR3 is built from 13 residues. V lost 5 bases to trimming and J lost 4 bases, with 15 bases between them. CDR3 nucleotides: TGCAGTGCTGAACCCGGGACCCAGTACGAGCAGTACTTC. It specifies CSAEPGTQYEQYF.

The chain employs TRBV19 and TRBJ2-5; TRBD2 agrees at 7 bases. CDR1 and CDR2 from the germline V gene are LNHDA and SQIVND (reference sequence). This CDR3 comprises 14 residues. The V gene end was trimmed by 3 bases and the J gene end by 5 bases; junction bases not matched to a gene: 6. CDR3 residues: CASSISGRFETQYF. For the CDR3, the DNA is TGTGCCAGTAGTATTTCCGGGAGGTTTGAGACCCAGTACTTC. Supplemented by reference TRBV19 and TRBJ2-5, the full variable domain reads DGGITQSPKYLFRKEGQNVTLSCEQNLNHDAMYWYRQDPGQGLRLIYYSQIVNDFQKGDIAEGYSVSREKKESFPLTVTSAQKNPTAFYLCASSISGRFETQYFGPGTRLLVL.

This clonotype appeared a few times. The rearrangement uses TRBV20-1 and TRBJ2-3; tentatively, D is TRBD2 (6 bases). Germline V gene lookup returns CDR1 DFQATT and CDR2 SNEGSKA (reference sequence). This CDR3 spans 15 amino acids. The ends were cut back, 7 bases at V and 0 bases at J, with 17 bases in the middle. The chain's CDR3 is CSVWGEIPSTDTQYF. Here the CDR3 DNA reads TGCAGTGTCTGGGGGGAGATACCCAGCACAGATACGCAGTATTTT.

This clonotype occurred a few times. The chain combines TRBV5-8 with TRBJ1-1; the match to TRBD1 covers 7 bases. The trim removed 4 bases at V and 4 bases at J, leaving 7 bases unmatched. Germline lookup yields CDR1 SGHTS and CDR2 YDEGEE. The CDR3 covers 14 residues. The DNA of the CDR3 is TGTGCCAGCAGCCAGACAGGGTACTCCACTGAAGCTTTCTTT. Protein sequence: CASSQTGYSTEAFF.